These 4 T cell receptor beta chains came from one sample sequenced in a study of control samples from healthy donors and cancer patients. The method was immunoSEQ multiplex PCR; TCRdb's version includes in-frame clones alone and lacks a portion of them. The top ten hold under 15% of the sample, which has roughly 100,000 clones, around 82% seen once. The sequencing input was blood. Receptors were obtained from a woman aged 45-60 years in good health.

The chain recombines TRBV5-1 with TRBJ2-2; TRBD1 might be the D (6 bases). The CDR3 length is 16 residues. Germline CDR1 reads SGHRS; CDR2 reads YFSETQ. V was pared by 0 bases and J by 2 bases, with 11 bases between. The CDR3 sequence is CASSLEQGHNTGELFF. CDR3 DNA sequence: TGCGCCAGCAGCTTGGAGCAGGGGCACAACACCGGGGAGCTGTTTTTT.

The V and J genes are TRBV6-1 and TRBJ1-6; D is unclear. Germline values: CDR1 MNHNS, CDR2 SASEGT. With 2 bases removed from V and 5 bases from J, the gap between germline ends came to 7 bases. CDR3 length: 14 amino acids. This CDR3 is CASSELKDNSPLHF. The CDR3 DNA follows: TGTGCCAGCAGTGAATTGAAAGATAATTCACCCCTCCACTTT.

CDR3 loop: CASSLGDLQLYGYTF. The CDR3, as DNA: TGTGCCAGCAGCTTGGGGGACCTGCAACTCTATGGCTACACCTTC. The chain links TRBV5-8 to TRBJ1-2; weak D call: TRBD1 (5 bases). The V and J ends lost 0 bases and 4 bases respectively, with 13 bases between them. CDR3 length: 15 residues. CDR1 SGHTS and CDR2 YDEGEE come from the germline V gene.

The chain joins TRBV28 to TRBJ1-2, with TRBD1 identical over 9 bases. V dropped 6 bases and J dropped 8; count of bases not matched to a gene: 10. CDR3 size: 14 residues. From germline, CDR1 is MDHEN and CDR2 SYDVKM. The CDR3 reads CASSLIGTGSGYTF. CDR3 DNA sequence: TGTGCCAGCAGCCTAATAGGGACAGGGAGCGGCTACACCTTC.